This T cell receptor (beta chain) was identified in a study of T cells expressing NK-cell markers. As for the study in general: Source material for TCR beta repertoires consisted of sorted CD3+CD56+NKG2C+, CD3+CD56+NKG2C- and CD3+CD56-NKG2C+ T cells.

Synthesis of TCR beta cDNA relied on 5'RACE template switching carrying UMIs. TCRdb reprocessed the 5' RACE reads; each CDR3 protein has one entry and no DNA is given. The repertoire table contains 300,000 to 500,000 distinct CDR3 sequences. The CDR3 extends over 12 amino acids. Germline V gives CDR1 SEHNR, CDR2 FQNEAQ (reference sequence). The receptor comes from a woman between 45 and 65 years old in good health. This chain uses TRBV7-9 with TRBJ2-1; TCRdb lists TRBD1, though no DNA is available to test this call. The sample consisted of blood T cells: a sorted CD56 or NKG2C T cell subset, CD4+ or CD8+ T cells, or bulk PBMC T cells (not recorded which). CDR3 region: CASSTQGYEQFF.